This TCR beta chain was profiled in a study of CD8 T cells in ankylosing spondylitis. Using quantitative 5'-RACE with molecular barcodes, the authors made TCR beta libraries. One entry per CDR3 protein, called by TCRdb with MiXCR from the 5' RACE reads. Here the sample spans some 250,000 distinct CDR3 sequences, around a tenth being singletons. At least ten counts were recorded for this clonotype. Its antigen is still unknown. General study points: Clones tied to disease were said to be significantly enriched in matched ankylosing spondylitis synovial fluid. Disease-associated clonotypes exhibited CD8+ identity and were relatively infrequent in peripheral blood. Characteristic, it appeared, of ankylosing spondylitis blood was a TCR beta motif of eight highly homologous variants.

Sequencing used blood, either unsorted or a sorted T cell fraction (not recorded which). The sequence came from a male donor with ankylosing spondylitis or in good health (not recorded which).

CDR3 sequence: CASSLALQGSSYNEQFF. The CDR3 bases are TGCGCCAGCAGCTTGGCCCTCCAAGGTAGCTCCTACAATGAGCAGTTCTTC. The chain combines TRBV5-1 with TRBJ2-1; no reliable D call. The germline CDR1 and CDR2 sequences are SGHRS and YFSETQ. CDR3 size: 17 residues. V dropped 0 bases and J dropped 0 bases, with 13 bases sitting between them.